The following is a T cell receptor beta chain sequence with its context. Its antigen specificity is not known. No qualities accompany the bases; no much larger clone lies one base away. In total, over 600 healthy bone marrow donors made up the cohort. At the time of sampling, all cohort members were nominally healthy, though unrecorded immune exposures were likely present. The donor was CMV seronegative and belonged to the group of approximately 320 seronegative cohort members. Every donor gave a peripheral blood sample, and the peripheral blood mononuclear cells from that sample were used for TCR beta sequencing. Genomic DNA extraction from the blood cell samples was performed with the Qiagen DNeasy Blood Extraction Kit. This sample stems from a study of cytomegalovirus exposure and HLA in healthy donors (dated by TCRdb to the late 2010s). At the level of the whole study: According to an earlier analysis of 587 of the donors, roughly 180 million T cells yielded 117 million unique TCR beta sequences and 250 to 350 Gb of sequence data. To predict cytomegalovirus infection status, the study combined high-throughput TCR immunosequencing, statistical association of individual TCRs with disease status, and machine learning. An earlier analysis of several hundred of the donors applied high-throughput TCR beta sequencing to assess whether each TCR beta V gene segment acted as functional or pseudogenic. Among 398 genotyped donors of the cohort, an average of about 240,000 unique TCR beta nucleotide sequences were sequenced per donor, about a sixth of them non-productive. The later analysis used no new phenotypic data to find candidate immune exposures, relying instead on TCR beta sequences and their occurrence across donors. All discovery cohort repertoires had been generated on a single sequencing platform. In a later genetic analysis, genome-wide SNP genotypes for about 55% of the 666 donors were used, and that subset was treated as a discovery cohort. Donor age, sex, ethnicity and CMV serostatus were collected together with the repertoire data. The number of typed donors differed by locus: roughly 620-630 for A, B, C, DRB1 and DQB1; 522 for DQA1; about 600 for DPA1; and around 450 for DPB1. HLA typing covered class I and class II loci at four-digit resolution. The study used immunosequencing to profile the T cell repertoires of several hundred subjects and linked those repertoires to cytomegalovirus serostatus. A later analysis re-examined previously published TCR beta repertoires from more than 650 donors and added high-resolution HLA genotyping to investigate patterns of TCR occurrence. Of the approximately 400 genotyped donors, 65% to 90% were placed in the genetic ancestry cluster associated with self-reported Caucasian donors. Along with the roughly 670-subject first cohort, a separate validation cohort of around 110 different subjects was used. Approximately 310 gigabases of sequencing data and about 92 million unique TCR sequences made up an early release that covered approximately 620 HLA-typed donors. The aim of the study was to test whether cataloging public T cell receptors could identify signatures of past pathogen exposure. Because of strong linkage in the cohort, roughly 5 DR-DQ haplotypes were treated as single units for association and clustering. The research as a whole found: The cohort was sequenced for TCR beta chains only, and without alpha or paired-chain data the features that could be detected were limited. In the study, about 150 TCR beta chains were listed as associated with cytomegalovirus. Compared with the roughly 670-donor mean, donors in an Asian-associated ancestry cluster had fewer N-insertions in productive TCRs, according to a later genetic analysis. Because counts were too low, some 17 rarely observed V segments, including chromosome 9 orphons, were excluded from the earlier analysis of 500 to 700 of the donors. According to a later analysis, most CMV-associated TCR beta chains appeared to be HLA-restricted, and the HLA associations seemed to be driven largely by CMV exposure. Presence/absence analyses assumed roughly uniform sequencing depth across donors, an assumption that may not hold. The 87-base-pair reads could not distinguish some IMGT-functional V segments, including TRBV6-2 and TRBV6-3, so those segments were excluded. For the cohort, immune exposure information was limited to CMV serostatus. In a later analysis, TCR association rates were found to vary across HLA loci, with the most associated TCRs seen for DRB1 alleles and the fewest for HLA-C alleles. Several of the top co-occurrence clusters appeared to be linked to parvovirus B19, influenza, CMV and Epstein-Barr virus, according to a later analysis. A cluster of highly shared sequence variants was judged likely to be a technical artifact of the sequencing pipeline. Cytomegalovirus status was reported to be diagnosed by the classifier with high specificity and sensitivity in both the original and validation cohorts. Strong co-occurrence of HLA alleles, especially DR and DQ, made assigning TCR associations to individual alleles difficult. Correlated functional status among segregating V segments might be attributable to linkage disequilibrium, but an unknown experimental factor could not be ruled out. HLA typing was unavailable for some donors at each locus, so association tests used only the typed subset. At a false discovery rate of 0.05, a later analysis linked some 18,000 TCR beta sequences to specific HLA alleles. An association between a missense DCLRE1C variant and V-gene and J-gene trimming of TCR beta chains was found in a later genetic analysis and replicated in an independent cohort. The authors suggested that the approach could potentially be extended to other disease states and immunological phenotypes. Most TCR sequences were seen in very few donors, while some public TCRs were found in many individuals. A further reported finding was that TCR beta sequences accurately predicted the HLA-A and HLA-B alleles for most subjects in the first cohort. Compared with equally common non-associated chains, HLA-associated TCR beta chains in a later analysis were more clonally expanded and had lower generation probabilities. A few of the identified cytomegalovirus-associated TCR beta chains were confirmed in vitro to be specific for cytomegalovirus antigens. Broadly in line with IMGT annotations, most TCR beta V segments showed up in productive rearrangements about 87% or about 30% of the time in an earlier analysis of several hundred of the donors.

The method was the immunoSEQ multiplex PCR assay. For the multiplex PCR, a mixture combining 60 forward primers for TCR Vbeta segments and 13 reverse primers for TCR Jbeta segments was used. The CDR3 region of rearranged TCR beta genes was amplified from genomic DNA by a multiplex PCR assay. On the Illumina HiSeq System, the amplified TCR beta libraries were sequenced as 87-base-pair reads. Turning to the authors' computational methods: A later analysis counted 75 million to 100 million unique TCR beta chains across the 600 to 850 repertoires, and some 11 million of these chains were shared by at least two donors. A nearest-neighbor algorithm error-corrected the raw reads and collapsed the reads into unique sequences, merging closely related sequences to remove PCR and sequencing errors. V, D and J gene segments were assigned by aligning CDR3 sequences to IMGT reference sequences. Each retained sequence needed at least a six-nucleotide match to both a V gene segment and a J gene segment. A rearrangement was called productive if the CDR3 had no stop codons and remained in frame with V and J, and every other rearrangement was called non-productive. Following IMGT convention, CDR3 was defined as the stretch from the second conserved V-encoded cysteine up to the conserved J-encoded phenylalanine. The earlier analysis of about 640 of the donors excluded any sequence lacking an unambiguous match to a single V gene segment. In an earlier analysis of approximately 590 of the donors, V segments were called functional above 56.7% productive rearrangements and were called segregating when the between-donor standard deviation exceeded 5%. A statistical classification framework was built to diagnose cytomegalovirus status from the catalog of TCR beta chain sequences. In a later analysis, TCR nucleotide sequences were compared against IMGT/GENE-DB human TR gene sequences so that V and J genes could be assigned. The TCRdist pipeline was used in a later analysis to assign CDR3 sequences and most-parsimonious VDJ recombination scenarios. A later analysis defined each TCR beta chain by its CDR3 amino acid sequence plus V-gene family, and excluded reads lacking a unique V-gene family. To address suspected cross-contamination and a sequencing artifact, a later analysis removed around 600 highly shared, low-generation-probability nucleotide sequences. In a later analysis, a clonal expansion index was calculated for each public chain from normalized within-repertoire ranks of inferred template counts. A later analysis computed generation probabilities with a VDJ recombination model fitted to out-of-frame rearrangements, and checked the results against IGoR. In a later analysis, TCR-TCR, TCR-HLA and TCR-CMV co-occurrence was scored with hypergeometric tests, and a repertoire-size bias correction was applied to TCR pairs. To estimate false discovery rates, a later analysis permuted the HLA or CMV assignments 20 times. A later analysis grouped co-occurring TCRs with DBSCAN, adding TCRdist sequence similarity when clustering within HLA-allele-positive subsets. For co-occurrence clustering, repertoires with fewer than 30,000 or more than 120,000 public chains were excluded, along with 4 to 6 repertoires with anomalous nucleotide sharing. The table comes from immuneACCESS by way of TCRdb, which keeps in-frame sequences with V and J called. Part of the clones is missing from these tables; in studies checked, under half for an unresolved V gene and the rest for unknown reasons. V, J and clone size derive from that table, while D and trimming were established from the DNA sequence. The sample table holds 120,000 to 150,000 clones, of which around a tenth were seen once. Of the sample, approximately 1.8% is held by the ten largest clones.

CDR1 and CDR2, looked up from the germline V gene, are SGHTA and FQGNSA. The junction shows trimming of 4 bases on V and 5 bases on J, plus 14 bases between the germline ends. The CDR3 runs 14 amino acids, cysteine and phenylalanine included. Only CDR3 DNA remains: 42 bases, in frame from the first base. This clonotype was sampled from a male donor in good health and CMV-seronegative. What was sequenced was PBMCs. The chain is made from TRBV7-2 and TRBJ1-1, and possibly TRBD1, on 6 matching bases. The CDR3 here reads CASSSQGRRTEAFF. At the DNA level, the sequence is TGTGCCAGCAGCTCGCAGGGGCGTAGAACTGAAGCTTTCTTT.